This TCR beta chain was recovered during a study of CD8+ T cells in alopecia areata. The study, taken as a whole, reports: Elevated clonality characterized lesional scalp relative to normal scalp, particularly in alopecia totalis/universalis.

Comment on this clone: What it binds is not known.

Sequencing relied on a cDNA template that was reverse transcribed from extracted RNA. Sequenced by immunoSEQ multiplex PCR; TCRdb stores in-frame clones only, minus some. Seen here are approximately 66,000 clones, about three fifths observed once, and the top ten hold roughly 18%. Trimming removed 2 bases from V and 4 bases from J; junction bases left unmatched: 9. The CDR3 is made up of 16 amino acids. CDR1 is LGHNT and CDR2 is FRNRAP in the germline V gene. The sample was CD8+ T cells sorted from blood, taken at week 0. The chain couples TRBV12-5 to TRBJ2-7, with TRBD2 matching over 9 bases. The receptor was isolated from a human donor with alopecia areata. CDR3 bases: TGTGCTAGTGGTTTGCAGACAGCGGGAGGTGTTTACGAGCAGTACTTC. Its translation: CASGLQTAGGVYEQYF.